This T cell receptor (beta chain) comes out of a study of blood T cell repertoires in COVID-19. Study overall: Sites in the United States, Italy and Spain provided acute and convalescent COVID-19 samples. PBMCs, B-cell-depleted T cells, or T cells were the source of the cDNA or gDNA that made up the material.

After removal of 5 bases from V and 7 bases from J, the junction contained 9 bases not matched to a gene. Germline V gene lookup returns CDR1 MNHEY and CDR2 SMNVEV (reference sequence). The CDR3 loop spans 16 amino acids. This table comes from immunoSEQ multiplex PCR, and its TCRdb copy is limited to in-frame clones, with some not included. The sample shows roughly 95,000 clones, 82% of them seen only once. The V call is TRBV27, the J call TRBJ2-1, with TRBD2 matching over 12 bases. Material for sequencing was peripheral blood. This sequence was found in a man aged 50-59 years with active or convalescent COVID-19. The CDR3 spells CASSPIGLAGINEQFF. The CDR3 nucleotides are TGTGCCAGCAGTCCAATCGGACTAGCGGGAATTAATGAGCAGTTCTTC.